Presented here are 30 T cell receptor beta chains from one specimen sequenced in a study of early T cells in non-severe SARS-CoV-2 infection. TCRdb processed the 5' RACE reads anew with MiXCR; each CDR3 protein has one entry. The table has 40,000 to 45,000 distinct CDR3 sequences, approximately 5.9% seen once; the top ten hold around 8%. Sequencing was performed on whole blood, taken at baseline. These receptors came from an adult who was a healthcare worker with PCR-confirmed SARS-CoV-2 infection or an uninfected control (not recorded which).

The V and J genes are TRBV5-1 and TRBJ2-3; unclear D gene. Germline lookup yields CDR1 SGHRS and CDR2 YFSETQ. CDR3 length: 13 residues. V was shortened by 4 bases and J by 1 base, with 7 bases between the two germline ends. The CDR3: CASSLPGTDTQYF. The CDR3 coding sequence is TGCGCCAGCAGCCTACCCGGCACAGATACGCAGTATTTT.

V usage is TRBV7-2 and J usage is TRBJ2-7; 8 bases are a match to TRBD1. V trimming: 4 bases; J trimming: 1 base; junction bases outside the gene matches: 6. The germline gives CDR1 SGHTA, CDR2 FQGNSA. CDR3 length: 15 residues. In nucleotides, the CDR3 is TGTGCCAGCAGCTCGACAGGGGCTCTATCCTACGAGCAGTACTTC. Amino acid sequence: CASSSTGALSYEQYF.

This clonotype occurred a few times. The chain uses TRBV12-3 or TRBV12-4 and TRBJ2-7; D is undetermined. This CDR3 region has 15 residues. The V end lost 1 base, the J end lost 2 bases, and 12 bases lay between the germline ends. The CDR3 DNA reads TGTGCCAGCAGTTTAGGGGCAGGCGAGACCTACGAGCAGTACTTC. It yields the protein CASSLGAGETYEQYF.

There are a few counts of this clonotype. V usage is TRBV7-9 and J usage is TRBJ1-5; TRBD1 is a possible D gene (6 bases). The CDR3 is 16 residues long. Germline V gene sequence: CDR1 SEHNR, CDR2 FQNEAQ (reference sequence). V lost 5 bases to trimming and J lost 0 bases, with 14 bases between them. The CDR3 nucleotides are TGTGCCAGCAGCATCGGGACACCGAATAGCAATCAGCCCCAGCATTTT. Its translation: CASSIGTPNSNQPQHF.

The V call is TRBV7-9, the J call TRBJ2-7; 9 bases line up with TRBD1. The CDR3 is 18 amino acids. Germline CDR1 SEHNR, CDR2 FQNEAQ (reference sequence). Trimming at V came to 4 bases and at J to 0 bases, leaving 13 bases not matched to a gene. The DNA for the CDR3 is TGTGCCAGCAGCTCAGTCCCGGGACAGGGCACGAGCTCCTACGAGCAGTACTTC. It codes for CASSSVPGQGTSSYEQYF.

This clonotype was detected ten times or more. The chain is built from TRBV30 and TRBJ2-1; the D is unclear. The germline V gene has CDR1 GTSNPN and CDR2 SVGIG (reference sequence). V was cut by 3 bases and J by 4 bases, with 7 bases left in between. The CDR3 extends over 12 amino acids. Here the CDR3 DNA reads TGTGCCTGGAGAAGGCAGTACAATGAGCAGTTCTTC. Its protein is CAWRRQYNEQFF.

This clonotype was counted many times. V and J are TRBV28 and TRBJ2-7, with 11 bases aligning to TRBD1. The V gene's germline CDR1 is MDHEN and CDR2 SYDVKM. There are 12 residues in the CDR3. J gave up 11 bases and V 5 bases, and 5 bases lay outside the gene matches. CDR3 DNA: TGTGCCAGCAGTACACGGACAGGGGGCAAGTACTTC. It codes for CASSTRTGGKYF.

This clonotype was found many times. The chain is built from TRBV1 and TRBJ1-5; the table's D call, TRBD1, has no DNA check behind it. TRBV1 is a recognized pseudogene. The length of the CDR3 is 14 residues. CDR3 coding DNA: TGCACCAGCAGCCAACCAGGGGTTGATCAGCCCCAGCATTTT. As protein: CTSSQPGVDQPQHF.

This clonotype was counted at least ten times. The chain uses TRBV6-5 and TRBJ1-4, with 7 positions matching TRBD1. V lost 5 bases and J lost 4; bases outside the gene matches: 7. The CDR3 covers 15 residues. Germline values: CDR1 MNHEY, CDR2 SVGAGI. CDR3 protein: CASSRQGVLNEKLFF. The CDR3, as DNA: TGTGCCAGCAGTCGACAGGGCGTACTTAATGAAAAACTGTTTTTT.

The chain couples TRBV6-4 to TRBJ2-1, with D unresolved. Germline CDR1 reads MRHNA; CDR2 reads SNTAGT. The CDR3 has 12 amino acids. Deletions cut 0 bases from V and 8 bases from J, with 5 bases between. CDR3 sequence: CASSDSRDEQFF. The CDR3 region has the DNA TGTGCCAGCAGTGACTCCCGGGATGAGCAGTTCTTC.

This clonotype was counted a single time. The junction does not match germline at one end; this may be a read error. The V gene is TRBV5-1, the J gene TRBJ1-2; D call uncertain. CDR1 is SGHRS and CDR2 is YFSETQ in the germline V gene. The CDR3 has 15 residues. CDR3 DNA: TGCGCCAGCAGCTTGGAGGGTAGGAGTAACTTTGGCTACACCTTC. It codes for CASSLEGRSNFGYTF.

This clonotype was seen a few times. The J gene is TRBJ1-4, the V gene TRBV7-3; D not certain. Germline V gene sequence: CDR1 SGHTA, CDR2 FQGTGA. The CDR3 is made up of 15 amino acids. Trimming removed 3 bases from V and 0 bases from J, with 8 bases in between. The CDR3 region has the DNA TGTGCCAGCAGCTTGTCTCCCGCAACTAATGAAAAACTGTTTTTT. It encodes CASSLSPATNEKLFF.

Only a few counts were recorded for this clonotype. Here the CDR3 DNA reads TGTGCCAGTAGCCGCCTCCTAGCGGGGGCCTCCTACAATGAGCAGTTCTTC. This sequence encodes CASSRLLAGASYNEQFF. The chain employs TRBV19 and TRBJ2-1; 10 bases match TRBD2. The V gene end was trimmed by 6 bases and the J gene end by 0 bases; junction bases not matched to a gene: 8. The length of the CDR3 is 17 residues. Germline V gene sequence: CDR1 LNHDA, CDR2 SQIVND (reference sequence).

The chain combines TRBV12-2 with TRBJ2-3; TRBD2, the table's D call, lacks a check against the DNA. TRBV12-2 is termed a pseudogene. This CDR3 spans 17 amino acids. CDR3 bases: TGTGCAAGTCGCTTGAATAGGGCTAGCGGGGGATCAGATACGCAGTATTTT. It is translated as CASRLNRASGGSDTQYF.

In its sample, this clonotype was seen many times. The genes are TRBV4-1 and TRBJ1-1; weak D call: TRBD1 (6 bases). The CDR3 has 16 amino acids. Germline V lookup: CDR1 MGHRA, CDR2 YSYEKL. Trimming removed 5 bases at V and 2 bases at J, with 18 bases between. CDR3 residues: CASSGQGSGRNTEAFF. In DNA, the CDR3 is TGCGCCAGCAGCGGCCAGGGGTCAGGGAGAAACACTGAAGCTTTCTTT.

This clonotype was observed many times. CDR3 nucleotide sequence: TGTGCCAGCTCATCGGGACAGTCCCTCTCCTACGAGCAGTACTTC. It encodes CASSSGQSLSYEQYF. V and J are TRBV18 and TRBJ2-7, with 7 bases identical to TRBD1. J gave up 0 bases and V 5 bases, and 7 bases lay outside the gene matches. Germline V gives CDR1 KGHSH, CDR2 LQKENI. CDR3 length: 15 amino acids. Together with reference TRBV18 and TRBJ2-7, the CDR3 gives the full variable domain: NAGVMQNPRHLVRRRGQEARLRCSPMKGHSHVYWYRQLPEEGLKFMVYLQKENIIDESGMPKERFSAEFPKEGPSILRIQQVVRGDSAAYFCASSSGQSLSYEQYFGPGTRLTVT.

At least ten counts were recorded for this clonotype. The V gene is TRBV14, the J gene TRBJ2-5, with 7 bases aligning to TRBD1. The CDR3 is 15 amino acids. After removal of 0 bases from V and 5 bases from J, the junction contained 6 bases not matched to a gene. CDR1 and CDR2 (germline): SGHDN, FVKESK. The CDR3 is CASSQDNRGGETQYF. The CDR3 region has the DNA TGTGCCAGCAGCCAAGACAACAGGGGCGGTGAGACCCAGTACTTC.

This clonotype was counted a few times. The rearrangement uses TRBV19 and TRBJ1-5; D not certain. The CDR3 covers 15 residues. Germline V gives CDR1 LNHDA, CDR2 SQIVND (reference sequence). V dropped 6 bases and J dropped 0 bases, with 12 bases sitting between them. The CDR3 region has the DNA TGTGCCAGTAGCACCGGAGGCAGTAGCAATCAGCCCCAGCATTTT. Protein: CASSTGGSSNQPQHF.

J is TRBJ2-5 and V is TRBV12-3 or TRBV12-4, with a weak D call TRBD2 (5 bases). The CDR3 consists of 12 residues. V lost 5 bases, J lost 6 bases, and 10 bases lay in between. CDR3 in amino acids: CASSLSEKTQYF. CDR3 sequence (DNA): TGTGCCAGCAGTCTTAGCGAAAAGACCCAGTACTTC.

This clonotype was recorded at least ten times. V and J are TRBV2 and TRBJ2-7; TRBD2 is a possible D gene (6 bases). Trimming removed 6 bases from V and 2 bases from J, with 8 bases in between. There are 12 residues in the CDR3. From germline, CDR1 is SNHLY and CDR2 FYNNEI. The CDR3 DNA follows: TGTGCCAGCAGGGGGGGTCCCTACGAGCAGTACTTC. Amino acids: CASRGGPYEQYF.

This clonotype has at least ten counts. The chain is built from TRBV10-3 and TRBJ2-3; 9 positions match TRBD2. CDR3 length equals 14 residues. V lost 6 bases, J lost 4 bases, and 5 bases stayed unmatched. CDR1 and CDR2 from the germline V gene are ENHRY and SYGVKD. The CDR3: CAIRAGGPPDTQYF. The CDR3 DNA is TGTGCCATCAGGGCGGGGGGGCCCCCAGATACGCAGTATTTT.

This clonotype was observed many times. The chain uses TRBV19 and TRBJ2-7; D possibly matches TRBD1 or TRBD2 (5 bases each). The length of the CDR3 is 15 residues. CDR1 LNHDA and CDR2 SQIVND come from the germline V gene (reference sequence). Trimming pared 1 base from V and 1 base from J, leaving 11 bases between. CDR3 coding DNA: TGTGCCAGTAGTATAGGTGGGGGTTCGTCCTACGAGCAGTACTTC. Amino acid sequence: CASSIGGGSSYEQYF.

This rearrangement joins TRBV11-2 to TRBJ1-1; D is ambiguous. V lost 0 bases and J 1 base, leaving 6 bases between the germline ends. Per the germline V gene, CDR1 is SGHAT and CDR2 is FQNNGV. The CDR3 is 14 residues long. As DNA, the CDR3 is TGTGCCAGCAGCTTAGATCTTCAGAACACTGAAGCTTTCTTT. It specifies CASSLDLQNTEAFF. Complete variable domain (other parts from reference TRBV11-2 and TRBJ1-1): EAGVAQSPRYKIIEKRQSVAFWCNPISGHATLYWYQQILGQGPKLLIQFQNNGVVDDSQLPKDRFSAERLKGVDSTLKIQPAKLEDSAVYLCASSLDLQNTEAFFGQGTRLTVV.

This clonotype has a count of ten or more. The chain uses TRBV7-8 and TRBJ1-4; possibly TRBD1 for D (5 bases). Germline V gene lookup returns CDR1 SGHVS and CDR2 FQNEAQ. The CDR3 sequence is 16 residues long. Trimming pared 5 bases from V and 8 bases from J, leaving 21 bases between. The CDR3 region is CASSPGGGYRNEKLFF. CDR3 bases: TGTGCCAGCAGCCCGGGGGGGGGTTACAGGAACGAAAAACTGTTTTTT. Full variable domain (missing parts from reference TRBV7-8 and TRBJ1-4): GAGVSQSPRYKVAKRGQDVALRCDPISGHVSLFWYQQALGQGPEFLTYFQNEAQLDKSGLPSDRFFAERPEGSVSTLKIQRTQQEDSAVYLCASSPGGGYRNEKLFFGSGTQLSVL.

Only a few counts were recorded for this clonotype. The chain combines TRBV20-1 with TRBJ2-5, with 12 nucleotides matching TRBD2. The CDR3 is 14 residues long. Germline V gene lookup returns CDR1 DFQATT and CDR2 SNEGSKA (reference sequence). The junction had 6 bases not matched to a gene; V was cut back by 5 bases and J by 5 bases. CDR3 DNA sequence: TGCAGTGCTCTACGGACTAGCGGGGTCGAGACCCAGTACTTC. Translated: CSALRTSGVETQYF.

By frequency in the sample, this clonotype is medium-sized. The chain joins TRBV7-2 to TRBJ2-7; a possible D gene is TRBD1 (6 bases). Trimming shortened V by 5 bases and J by 0 bases, and 14 bases separated the two germline ends. The CDR3 totals 15 residues. Germline loops: CDR1 SGHTA, CDR2 FQGNSA. CDR3 DNA: TGTGCCAGCAGCCCCGGGACATTGAGCTCCTACGAGCAGTACTTC. It translates to CASSPGTLSSYEQYF.

This clonotype came up many times. The rearrangement uses TRBV30 and TRBJ2-3; TRBD2 matches 9 bases. Trimming removed 0 bases from V and 3 bases from J; junction bases left unmatched: 1. The CDR3 length is 14 residues. Germline CDR1 and CDR2: GTSNPN and SVGIG (reference sequence). The CDR3 coding sequence is TGTGCCTGGAGTGTAGCGGGGGGAACAGATACGCAGTATTTT. Protein product: CAWSVAGGTDTQYF.

This clonotype was found many times. This chain links TRBV7-2 with TRBJ1-2; D ambiguous. Germline CDR1 and CDR2: SGHTA and FQGNSA. CDR3 length: 13 amino acids. The V gene lost 1 base and the J gene lost 7 bases, with 10 bases spanning the gap. The chain's CDR3 is CASSLGTGLGYTF. CDR3 coding DNA: TGTGCCAGCAGCTTAGGAACGGGCCTTGGCTACACCTTC.

This clonotype was seen more than once but under ten times. The J gene is TRBJ2-7, the V gene TRBV7-9, with 10 bases that match TRBD1. In germline, CDR1 is SEHNR, CDR2 FQNEAQ (reference sequence). The length of the CDR3 is 18 residues. The J segment lost 0 bases and the V segment lost 5 bases, leaving 13 bases of the junction unmatched. The CDR3 loop is CASSEVTGQGGFSYEQYF. For the CDR3, the DNA is TGTGCCAGCAGCGAAGTTACCGGACAGGGGGGATTCTCCTACGAGCAGTACTTC. The variable domain in full, completed from reference TRBV7-9 and TRBJ2-7, reads DTGVSQNPRHKITKRGQNVTFRCDPISEHNRLYWYRQTLGQGPEFLTYFQNEAQLEKSRLLSDRFSAERPKGSFSTLEIQRTEQGDSAMYLCASSEVTGQGGFSYEQYFGPGTRLTVT.

The chain couples TRBV5-4 to TRBJ1-1; 10 bases map to TRBD1. J was trimmed by 1 base and V by 6 bases; bases with no gene match: 3. The CDR3 has 14 residues. Germline-derived CDR1 and CDR2 are SGHNT and YYREEE (reference sequence). The CDR3 protein is CASKRTGGNTEAFF. In nucleotides, the CDR3 is TGTGCCAGCAAAAGGACAGGGGGGAACACTGAAGCTTTCTTT.